The 12 T cell receptor beta chains given below trace back to one sample, sequenced in a study of blood T cell repertoires in COVID-19 (dated by TCRdb to between 2020 and 2021). The protocol used for the library was the immunoSEQ multiplex PCR assay. TCRdb took over this immuneACCESS table, retaining in-frame rearrangements with V and J assigned. Such tables are incomplete; in checked studies, under half of the missing clones stem from an unresolved V gene, and the remainder is unexplained. Present in this sample are approximately 150,000 clones, 84% of which were seen just once. Of the sample, roughly 15% is held by the ten largest clones. Sequencing was performed on PBMCs or T cells enriched from blood (not recorded which). These receptors all stem from a man in his fifties who had recovered from COVID-19.

J is TRBJ2-7 and V is TRBV30, with a possible D match to TRBD1 (6 bases). The V and J ends lost 5 bases and 3 bases respectively, with 11 bases between them. Germline CDR1 is GTSNPN and CDR2 is SVGIG (reference sequence). This CDR3 is built from 12 residues. DNA for the CDR3: TGTGCCTGGGATCTACAGGGCTACGAGCAGTACTTC. It yields the protein CAWDLQGYEQYF.

This clone was detected a few times. CDR3 nucleotide sequence: TGTGCCAGCAGGGAGACTAGGGGGCGAAGCACAGATACGCAGTATTTT. It yields the protein CASRETRGRSTDTQYF. The chain couples TRBV2 to TRBJ2-3, with a possible D match to TRBD1 (7 bases). V shed 6 bases and J shed 0 bases, with 16 bases lying between them. The CDR3 covers 16 residues. The germline V gene encodes CDR1 SNHLY and CDR2 FYNNEI.

This clone was detected only once. The V gene is TRBV6-2 or TRBV6-3, the J gene TRBJ1-1; D is ambiguous. V was trimmed by 6 bases and J by 3 bases, leaving 8 bases between them. Looked up from germline, CDR1 is MNHEY and CDR2 is SVGEGT. The CDR3 loop spans 12 amino acids. CDR3 residues: CASSNSYTEAFF. CDR3 in DNA: TGTGCCAGCAGCAATTCATACACTGAAGCTTTCTTT.

This clone was counted a few times. The V and J genes are TRBV7-2 and TRBJ1-2; 11 positions agree with TRBD1. The CDR3 length is 14 residues. The junction had 3 bases not matched to a gene; V was cut back by 5 bases and J by 4 bases. Germline V lookup: CDR1 SGHTA, CDR2 FQGNSA. This CDR3 is CASSPDRGPYGYTF. The CDR3 DNA reads TGTGCCAGCAGCCCGGACAGGGGGCCCTATGGCTACACCTTC.

J is TRBJ2-7 and V is TRBV18; a possible D gene is TRBD1 (6 bases). V gave up 3 bases and J gave up 0 bases, with 15 bases separating them. There are 16 residues in the CDR3. Germline V lookup: CDR1 KGHSH, CDR2 LQKENI. CDR3 nucleotide sequence: TGTGCCAGCTCACCCCAGGGGCGGATAAACTCCTACGAGCAGTACTTC. It yields the protein CASSPQGRINSYEQYF.

A note on this clone: At one end the junction does not follow the germline gene, possibly because of a read error. CDR3 sequence reads: CASSPGPSDEQYF. The CDR3 bases are TGTGCCAGCAGCCCAGGCCCCTCCGACGAGCAGTACTTC. The chain joins TRBV3-1 (or the pseudogene TRBV3-2) to TRBJ2-7; no reliable D call. Germline-derived CDR1 and CDR2 are LGHDT and YNNKEL (reference sequence). There are 13 residues in the CDR3.

The J gene is TRBJ1-2, the V gene TRBV28; 8 bases are shared with TRBD1. V lost 4 bases to trimming and J lost 3 bases; unmatched junction nucleotides: 13. CDR3 length equals 17 residues. Germline values: CDR1 MDHEN, CDR2 SYDVKM. CDR3 DNA sequence: TGTGCCAGCAGTTCAACAGGGGGTCTCGGTCGGGACTATGGCTACACCTTC. This encodes CASSSTGGLGRDYGYTF.

This clone has more than one count but fewer than ten. The chain carries TRBV10-2 and TRBJ1-1; 9 bases match TRBD1. J gave up 5 bases and V 7 bases, and 5 bases lay outside the gene matches. CDR1 and CDR2 (germline): WSHSY, SAAADI. The CDR3 length is 13 residues. The DNA of the CDR3 is TGCGCCAGCAAGGGACAGGGTTGGACTGAAGCTTTCTTT. It codes for CASKGQGWTEAFF.

The rearrangement joins TRBV6-2 or TRBV6-3 to TRBJ2-3, with D possibly TRBD2 on 6 matching bases. V was cut by 2 bases and J by 9 bases, with 15 bases left in between. CDR3 length equals 14 residues. The germline CDR1 and CDR2 sequences are MNHEY and SVGEGT. In DNA, the CDR3 is TGTGCCAGCAGTTACGGTGCGGGAAAAGGGACGCAGTATTTT. Amino acid sequence: CASSYGAGKGTQYF.

The chain is built from TRBV29-1 and TRBJ1-1; 7 positions match TRBD1. Germline CDR1 and CDR2: SQVTM and ANQGSEA. J gave up 0 bases and V 6 bases, and 7 bases lay outside the gene matches. CDR3 length: 14 residues. In DNA form, the CDR3 reads TGCAGCGTGCGGAACAGGGGTATGAACACTGAAGCTTTCTTT. This codes for CSVRNRGMNTEAFF.

The V call is TRBV18, the J call TRBJ1-1; D not resolved. V gave up 3 bases and J gave up 5 bases, with 13 bases separating them. The germline CDR1 and CDR2 sequences are KGHSH and LQKENI. The CDR3 length is 14 residues. CDR3 in amino acids: CASSPHPGGTEAFF. The CDR3 nucleotides read TGTGCCAGCTCACCGCATCCTGGAGGGACTGAAGCTTTCTTT.

The chain employs TRBV7-9 and TRBJ1-4; TRBD1 matches 9 bases. CDR3 size: 19 residues. Per germline, CDR1 SEHNR and CDR2 FQNEAQ (reference sequence). Germline trimming cut 5 bases from V and 7 bases from J; bases unmatched to any gene: 20. CDR3 nucleotides: TGTGCCAGCAGCCGCCACTCCGGGACAGGGTTTGGGATGGGTGAAAAACTGTTTTTT. Translation gives CASSRHSGTGFGMGEKLFF.